Listed below are T cell receptor beta chains from one sample, sequenced in a study of blood T cell repertoires in COVID-19. The method was immunoSEQ multiplex PCR; TCRdb's version includes in-frame clones alone and lacks a portion of them. Here the sample spans around 130,000 clones, more than 70% being singletons. Sequencing input: peripheral blood. The receptor source for this set is a human donor in a cohort sampled during active COVID-19. The CDR3 runs from the conserved cysteine through the conserved F or W. D genes are given only for firm matches. Clone size appears in some rows only: once, few, many, or a class for an expanded clone.

TRBJ2-7 TRBD2 TRBV13 NA TGTGCCAGCAGCCGGGGGACTAGTGTCCACGAGCAGTACTTC CASSRGTSVHEQYF
TRBJ2-4 NA TRBV28 NA TGTGCCAGCAGTACGCGACAGTTGAGCATTCAGTACTTC CASSTRQLSIQYF
TRBJ2-2 TRBD2 TRBV5-1 NA TGCGCCAGCAACTCGGCCACGGGAGGGCCTGTGGAAGGCGGGGAGCTGTTTTTT CASNSATGGPVEGGELFF
TRBJ2-3 NA TRBV29-1 NA TGCAGCGTAGGACACTACAGGGCCGGGACAGATACGCAGTATTTT CSVGHYRAGTDTQYF
TRBJ1-2 NA TRBV28 NA TGTGCCAGCAGTTTACCCGGGACACCTTATGGCTACACCTTC CASSLPGTPYGYTF
TRBJ2-7 TRBD1 TRBV2 NA TGTGCCAGCAGTGGCGGACAGGCGCTCCAAAAAGACTACGAGCAGTACTTC CASSGGQALQKDYEQYF
TRBJ1-1 TRBD1 TRBV27 many TGTGCCAGCAGAGGCAGGGGGCTTTTGGGGACTGAAGCTTTCTTT CASRGRGLLGTEAFF
TRBJ1-1 TRBD1 TRBV6-5 NA TGTGCCAGCAGTTACGGGTCAGGGGGCTTCACTGAAGCTTTCTTT CASSYGSGGFTEAFF
TRBJ2-3 NA TRBV5-6 NA TGTGCCAGCAGCTTGAACGTGGCCACAGATACGCAGTATTTT CASSLNVATDTQYF
TRBJ2-7 TRBD2 TRBV4-1 NA TGCGCCAGCAGCCCGCATCGGACTAGCGGGGACGAGCAGTACTTC CASSPHRTSGDEQYF
TRBJ2-7 NA TRBV5-1 NA TGCGCCAGCAGCTTTATCGGGAGCTCCTACGAGCAGTACTTC CASSFIGSSYEQYF
TRBJ1-2 NA TRBV5-5 medium-sized TGTGCCAGCAGCCCCGGGGGGGCAGGCTATGGCTACACCTTC CASSPGGAGYGYTF
TRBJ2-3 TRBD2 TRBV5-1 NA TGCGCCAGCAGCTTGGCCGTAGCGGGGGGTTCCTCAGATACGCAGTATTTT CASSLAVAGGSSDTQYF
TRBJ2-7 TRBD1 TRBV28 once TGTGCCAGCAGTGCCAAGGACAGGCGGCACCAACCGCGGTACTTC CASSAKDRRHQPRYF
TRBJ1-1 NA TRBV15 few TGTGCCACCAGCAGAGATCTAGGGGTTCAAGCTGAAGCTTTCTTT CATSRDLGVQAEAFF
TRBJ1-2 NA TRBV2 NA TGTGCCAGCACGGGGAGCTATCCTAACTATGGCTACACCTTC CASTGSYPNYGYTF
TRBJ1-5 NA TRBV30 NA TGTGCCTGGTCCTTCGGGCGGGGGGATCAGCCCCAGCATTTT CAWSFGRGDQPQHF
TRBJ2-3 TRBD2 TRBV7-9 NA TGTGCCAGCAGCTTTGATAGCGGGAACACAGATACGCAGTATTTT CASSFDSGNTDTQYF
TRBJ2-7 TRBD2 TRBV11-3 NA TGTGCCAGCAGCCCGGGACTAGCGGGAGTTGTCTACGAGCAGTACTTC CASSPGLAGVVYEQYF
TRBJ1-2 TRBD1 TRBV5-1 NA TGCGCCAGCAGATCCGGGACAGGGGGTTACAACTATGGCTACACCTTC CASRSGTGGYNYGYTF
TRBJ2-7 NA TRBV11-2 NA TGTGCCAGCAGCTTAGGAGTCTCCTACGAGCAGTACTTC CASSLGVSYEQYF
TRBJ1-5 TRBD1 TRBV5-6 NA TGTGCCAGCAGCGAAGGGACAGGGGACAATCAGCCCCAGCATTTT CASSEGTGDNQPQHF
TRBJ2-7 TRBD2 TRBV5-4 NA TGTGCCAGCAGCTTGGCAGGTAGCGGGAGCGTTTTC CASSLAGSGSVF
TRBJ1-2 TRBD1 TRBV19 NA TGTGCCAGTAGGAGACAGGGGGATAGCGGCTACACCTTC CASRRQGDSGYTF
TRBJ2-5 TRBD1 TRBV9 NA TGTGCCAGCAACAGGGGGCAAGTCCAAGAGACCCAGTACTTC CASNRGQVQETQYF
TRBJ2-7 TRBD1 TRBV10-3 NA TGTGCCATCAGTTCCGGGACAGGGCGTTACGAGCAGTACTTC CAISSGTGRYEQYF
TRBJ2-3 TRBD1 TRBV12-5 NA TGTGCTAGTGGCTCCGGGACAGGGGGATTTGATACGCAGTATTTT CASGSGTGGFDTQYF
TRBJ2-7 TRBD2 TRBV20-1 NA TGCAGTGCTAGTATAGGCGGGAGATTGAACGAGCAGTACTTC CSASIGGRLNEQYF
TRBJ2-7 NA TRBV18 NA TGTGCCAGCTCAGGACGGGGCTCCTACGAGCAGTACTTC CASSGRGSYEQYF
TRBJ1-2 TRBD1 TRBV10-3 NA TGTGCCATCAGTGACCCGGGACAGGGATTCGGCTACACCTTC CAISDPGQGFGYTF
TRBJ2-7 NA TRBV5-4 few TGTGCCAGCAGCTTGATAAGGGGAGGAGAGCAGTACTTC CASSLIRGGEQYF
TRBJ2-5 NA TRBV7-2 NA TGTGCCAGCAGCTTTCAAGCGGGCCTCCAAGAGACCCAGTACTTC CASSFQAGLQETQYF
TRBJ2-5 TRBD1 TRBV7-8 NA TGTGCCAGCAGCTCACGGGACAGGGAAGAGACCCAGTACTTC CASSSRDREETQYF
TRBJ2-7 TRBD2 TRBV4-1 NA TGCGCCAGCAGCCAACCTAGCGGGAGGGCCTACGAGCAGTACTTC CASSQPSGRAYEQYF
TRBJ1-2 NA TRBV6-5 NA TGTGCCAGCAGTTACTCCGGGGGGGCGCAGGTCTATGGCTACACCTTC CASSYSGGAQVYGYTF
TRBJ2-6 NA TRBV15 NA TGTGCCACGGGAGACTCTGGGGCCAACGTCCTGACTTTC CATGDSGANVLTF
TRBJ2-5 NA TRBV30 NA TGTGCCTGGATTACCGCGGAAGAGACCCAGTACTTC CAWITAEETQYF
TRBJ1-5 NA TRBV27 NA TGTGCCAGCAGTTTCGGGGGATATAGCAATCAGCCCCAGCATTTT CASSFGGYSNQPQHF
TRBJ1-1 NA TRBV7-8 NA TGTGCCAGCACCTCGGGGACATCTGGCACTGAAGCTTTCTTT CASTSGTSGTEAFF
TRBJ1-4 NA TRBV6-6 NA TGTGCCAGCAGACGGACAGCGCTTAATGAAAAACTGTTTTTT CASRRTALNEKLFF
TRBJ2-7 TRBD1 TRBV5-1 NA TGCGCCAGCAGCTTGGATGGACAGGGATCCTACGAGCAGTACTTC CASSLDGQGSYEQYF
TRBJ1-1 TRBD1 TRBV19 NA TGTGCCAGTAGTACCCGGACAGGCCTAGTGAACACTGAAGCTTTCTTT CASSTRTGLVNTEAFF
TRBJ2-7 TRBD1 TRBV27 NA TGTGCCAGCAGTTTGAAGGGGGCGCATGAGCAGTACTTC CASSLKGAHEQYF
TRBJ2-3 NA TRBV2 NA TGTGCCAGCCTCAATCCCCTTAGCGGATATAGCACAGATACGCAGTATTTT CASLNPLSGYSTDTQYF
TRBJ1-1 NA TRBV7-9 NA TGTGCCAGCAGCCCAAGTTCGGGGATTGAAGCTTTCTTT CASSPSSGIEAFF